This TCR beta chain appears in the sequencing data of a study of T cell repertoires in cytomegalovirus infection. About the study: Carrying CMV and the relevant HLA type showed in public TCR beta signatures. Study observations and caveats: In two of eight donors, the top clonotype was HLA-C-restricted CMV-specific.

This clonotype was observed at least ten times. The antigen remains unidentified. CDR1 is MNHEY, CDR2 SMNVEV, per germline (reference sequence). The CDR3 totals 15 residues. The V end lost 2 bases, the J end lost 1 base, and 9 bases lay between the germline ends. From the reads, TCRdb called clonotypes with MiXCR, one entry per CDR3 protein. The sample carries under 250,000 distinct CDR3 sequences, around 6.4% recorded once. This receptor was obtained from a human donor in good health (CMV status not recorded). Some clones in this sample may be carry-over from other donors' samples. The chain recombines TRBV27 with TRBJ1-5, with unresolved D. The material sequenced was PBMCs. CDR3 bases: TGTGCCAGCAGTTTACTTTCGGGGAGCAATCAGCCCCAGCATTTT. Residues: CASSLLSGSNQPQHF.